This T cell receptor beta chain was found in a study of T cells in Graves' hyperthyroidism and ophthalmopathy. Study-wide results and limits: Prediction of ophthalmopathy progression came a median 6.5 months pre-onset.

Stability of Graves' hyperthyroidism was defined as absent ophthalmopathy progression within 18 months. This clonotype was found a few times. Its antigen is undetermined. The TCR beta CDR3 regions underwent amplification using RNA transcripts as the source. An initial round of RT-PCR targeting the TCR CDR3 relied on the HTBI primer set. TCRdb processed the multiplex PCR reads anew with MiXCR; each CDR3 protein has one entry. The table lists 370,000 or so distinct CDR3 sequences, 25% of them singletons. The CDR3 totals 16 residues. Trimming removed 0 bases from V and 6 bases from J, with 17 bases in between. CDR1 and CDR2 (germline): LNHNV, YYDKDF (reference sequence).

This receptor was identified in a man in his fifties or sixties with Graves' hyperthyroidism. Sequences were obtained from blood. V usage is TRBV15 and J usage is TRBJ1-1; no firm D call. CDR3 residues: CATSRDWSPGNPEAFF. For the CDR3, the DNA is TGTGCCACCAGCAGAGATTGGTCCCCCGGTAATCCTGAAGCTTTCTTT.